These T cell receptor beta chains were read from a single sample in a study of metastatic and nonmetastatic thyroid tumors. TCRdb re-processed the PCR reads through MiXCR. The table has around 20,000 clones, about 11% seen once. Material: blood. The receptors here all came from a female donor with papillary thyroid cancer or a benign thyroid nodule (not recorded which). Some clones in this sample may be carry-over from other donors' samples. Each CDR3 is given with its conserved first and last residue. Fields, in order: V gene, J gene, CDR3 length, CDR3 protein.

>TRBV4-1|TRBJ1-1|13
CASSHFGAFEAFF
>TRBV27|TRBJ2-2|13
CASSTWTDGELFF
>TRBV7-9|TRBJ1-4|14
CASSLLGTNEKLFF
>TRBV4-2|TRBJ2-7|15
CASSQVGTSGYEQYF
>TRBV6-1|TRBJ2-3|15
CASSELRANTDTQYF
>TRBV19|TRBJ1-1|15
CASTKTPRGGTEAFF
>TRBV5-1|TRBJ2-1|15
CASSLAGTNYNEQFF
>TRBV18|TRBJ2-1|14
CASSPTRGLDEQFF
>TRBV19|TRBJ1-5|17
CASSMDDRGLSNQPQHF
>TRBV6-2/TRBV6-3|TRBJ2-3|15
CASSYAGASTDTQYF
>TRBV19|TRBJ2-2|17
CASRKQPRSPNTGELFF
>TRBV27|TRBJ2-1|15
CASSSSEASYNEQFF
>TRBV2|TRBJ2-7|13
CASSSREGYEQYF
>TRBV7-2|TRBJ2-7|14
CASSSRTSGYEQYF
>TRBV20-1|TRBJ2-1|12
CSAQGLAGLQFF
>TRBV6-2/TRBV6-3|TRBJ1-5|15
CASSYGTASNQPQHF
>TRBV27|TRBJ1-4|14
CASRPRTSNEKLFF